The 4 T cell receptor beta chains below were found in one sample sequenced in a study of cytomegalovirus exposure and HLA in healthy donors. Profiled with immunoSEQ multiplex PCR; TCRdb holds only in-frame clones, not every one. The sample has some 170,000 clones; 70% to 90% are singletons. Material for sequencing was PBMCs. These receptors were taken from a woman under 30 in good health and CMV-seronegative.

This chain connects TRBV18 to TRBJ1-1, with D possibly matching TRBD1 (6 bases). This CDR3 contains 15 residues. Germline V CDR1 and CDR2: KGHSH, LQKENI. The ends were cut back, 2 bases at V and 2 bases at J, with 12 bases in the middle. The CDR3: CASSPRGRPNTEAFF. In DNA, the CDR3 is TGTGCCAGCTCACCAAGGGGGAGACCAAACACTGAAGCTTTCTTT.

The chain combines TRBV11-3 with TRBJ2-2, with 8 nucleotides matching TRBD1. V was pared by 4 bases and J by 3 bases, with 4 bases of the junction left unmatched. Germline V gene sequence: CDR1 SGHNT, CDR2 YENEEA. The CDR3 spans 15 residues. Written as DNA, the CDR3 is TGTGCCAGCAGCTCAGGACAGGGAGACACCGGGGAGCTGTTTTTT. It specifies CASSSGQGDTGELFF.

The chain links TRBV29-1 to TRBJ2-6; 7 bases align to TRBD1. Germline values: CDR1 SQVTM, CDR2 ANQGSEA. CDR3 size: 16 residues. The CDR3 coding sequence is TGCAGTGTACGACAGGGCTTTGATTCTGGGGCCAACGTCCTGACTTTC. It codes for CSVRQGFDSGANVLTF.

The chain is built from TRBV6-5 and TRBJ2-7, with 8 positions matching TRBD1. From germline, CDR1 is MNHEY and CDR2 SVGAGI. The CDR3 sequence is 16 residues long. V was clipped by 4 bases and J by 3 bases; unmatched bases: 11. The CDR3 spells CASSSREGQAFYEQYF. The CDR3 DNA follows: TGTGCCAGCAGTTCCCGCGAGGGACAGGCGTTCTACGAGCAGTACTTC.